Listed here are 26 T cell receptor beta chains from one sample, sequenced in a study of cytomegalovirus exposure and HLA in healthy donors. The PCR used 60 Vbeta and 13 Jbeta primers. TCRdb's table, derived via immunoSEQ multiplex PCR, lists solely in-frame clones and lacks some. The sample holds some 99,000 clones, around 81% seen once. Specimen: PBMCs. The receptors come from a woman aged 30 to 39 in good health and CMV-seronegative.

The chain couples TRBV6-6 to TRBJ2-5, with a weak D call TRBD2 (5 bases). The CDR3 has 13 amino acids. The germline V gene has CDR1 MNHNY and CDR2 SVGAGI (reference sequence). Trimming removed 1 base at V and 10 bases at J, with 13 bases between. The CDR3 loop reads CASSYYVSRVQYF. The CDR3, as DNA: TGTGCCAGCAGTTACTACGTTTCGAGGGTCCAGTACTTC.

The chain carries TRBV5-1 and TRBJ2-3; 8 nucleotides align to TRBD2. The V gene's germline CDR1 is SGHRS and CDR2 YFSETQ. The CDR3 covers 16 residues. Unmatched junction bases numbered 9, after V lost 2 bases and J lost 4 bases. The DNA of the CDR3 is TGCGCCAGCAGCTTAGGGGCTGGCGGGAGGCCAGATACGCAGTATTTT. Translating it yields CASSLGAGGRPDTQYF.

The sample holds one count of this clone. The V call is TRBV9, the J call TRBJ1-1; 9 bases are a match to TRBD1. Germline V gene lookup returns CDR1 SGDLS and CDR2 YYNGEE. This CDR3 is 11 amino acids long. With 3 bases clipped from V and 11 bases from J, the junction kept 2 bases outside the gene matches. CDR3 amino acids: CASSGTGDAFF. Written as DNA, the CDR3 is TGTGCCAGCAGCGGGACAGGGGATGCTTTCTTT.

There are a few counts of this clone. The chain is built from TRBV5-1 and TRBJ2-3, with 14 bases matching TRBD2. This CDR3 is built from 19 residues. The germline CDR1 and CDR2 sequences are SGHRS and YFSETQ. The V and J ends lost 3 bases and 4 bases, in that order; junction bases with no gene match: 13. CDR3: CASSYAVPGLAGVSDTQYF. In nucleotides, the CDR3 is TGCGCCAGCAGCTACGCCGTCCCGGGACTAGCGGGAGTGTCAGATACGCAGTATTTT.

The table lists this clone with a few counts. The chain has TRBV30 and TRBJ1-1; maybe TRBD1 (5 bases). The CDR3 length is 14 residues. Trimming removed 2 bases at V and 0 bases at J, with 10 bases between. The germline gives CDR1 GTSNPN, CDR2 SVGIG (reference sequence). CDR3 residues: CAWSNLDMNTEAFF. The CDR3 DNA reads as TGTGCCTGGAGTAACCTGGACATGAACACTGAAGCTTTCTTT.

V is TRBV29-1 and J is TRBJ2-5; D is uncertain. Germline V gene lookup returns CDR1 SQVTM and CDR2 ANQGSEA. V was pared by 4 bases and J by 2 bases, with 11 bases between. This CDR3 has 13 residues. The CDR3, as DNA: TGCAGCGTTGCTTTTTGGCGGCAAGAGACCCAGTACTTC. Translation: CSVAFWRQETQYF.

Worth noting for this clone: Its ends do not fully match the called genes, so a read error is possible. J is TRBJ2-1 and V is TRBV27; D remains ambiguous. Looked up from germline, CDR1 is MNHEY and CDR2 is SMNVEV (reference sequence). This CDR3 is built from 13 residues. The CDR3 bases are TGTGCCGGCAGTCTGGGCCTCATGAATGAGCAGTTCTTC. This encodes CAGSLGLMNEQFF.

The chain links TRBV27 to TRBJ2-3, with TRBD1 matching 7 bases. The CDR3 runs 15 residues. Per germline, CDR1 MNHEY and CDR2 SMNVEV (reference sequence). V lost 4 bases to trimming and J lost 5 bases; unmatched junction nucleotides: 9. The CDR3 DNA reads TGTGCCAGCAGTTCCACAGGGACAGTCGGAGATACGCAGTATTTT. Translation gives CASSSTGTVGDTQYF.

This chain uses TRBV28 with TRBJ2-2; possible D gene TRBD2, 5 bases. Germline values: CDR1 MDHEN, CDR2 SYDVKM. Trimming shortened V by 7 bases and J by 4 bases, and 19 bases separated the two germline ends. The CDR3 contains 16 residues. CDR3 nucleotides: TGTGCCAGCAATGGAGGCTTTGAAGAGGGCACCGGGGAGCTGTTTTTT. It yields the protein CASNGGFEEGTGELFF. The full variable domain, rest sourced from reference TRBV28 and TRBJ2-2, is DVKVTQSSRYLVKRTGEKVFLECVQDMDHENMFWYRQDPGLGLRLIYFSYDVKMKEKGDIPEGYSVSREKKERFSLILESASTNQTSMYLCASNGGFEEGTGELFFGEGSRLTVL.

Turning to this clone: At the DNA level, this CDR3 is encoded by other sequences in the same sample as well. This chain uses TRBV5-1 with TRBJ1-3, with a possible D match to TRBD1 (5 bases). Per germline, CDR1 SGHRS and CDR2 YFSETQ. The CDR3 contains 14 residues. Trimming removed 3 bases at V and 0 bases at J, with 7 bases between. This chain's CDR3 is CASSSGGSGNTIYF. The CDR3, as DNA: TGCGCCAGCAGCTCGGGGGGCTCTGGAAACACCATATATTTT.

The rearrangement joins TRBV6-5 to TRBJ2-7; 10 positions agree with TRBD2. The germline CDR1 and CDR2 sequences are MNHEY and SVGAGI. Trimming at V came to 8 bases and at J to 7 bases, leaving 11 bases not matched to a gene. This CDR3 has 14 residues. The CDR3 sequence is CASGLAGASGEQYF. CDR3 DNA: TGTGCCAGCGGCCTAGCGGGAGCTTCGGGGGAGCAGTACTTC.

The chain carries TRBV2 and TRBJ2-5, with D possibly TRBD1 on 5 matching bases. This CDR3 spans 12 amino acids. Germline assignment: CDR1 SNHLY and CDR2 FYNNEI. Trimming removed 6 bases from V and 6 bases from J, with 11 bases in between. CDR3 nucleotides: TGTGCCAGCAGCGCCGACAGCCAGACCCAGTACTTC. Its protein is CASSADSQTQYF. Full variable domain (missing parts from reference TRBV2 and TRBJ2-5): EPEVTQTPSHQVTQMGQEVILRCVPISNHLYFYWYRQILGQKVEFLVSFYNNEISEKSEIFDDQFSVERPDGSNFTLKIRSTKLEDSAMYFCASSADSQTQYFGPGTRLLVL.

The V and J genes are TRBV2 and TRBJ1-5; no definite D call. From germline, CDR1 is SNHLY and CDR2 FYNNEI. With 1 base removed from V and 6 bases from J, the gap between germline ends came to 7 bases. This CDR3 has 13 residues. This chain's CDR3 is CASSEERGQPQHF. The DNA for the CDR3 is TGTGCCAGCAGTGAAGAGAGAGGTCAGCCCCAGCATTTT.

This clone showed up just once. The chain recombines TRBV27 with TRBJ2-1; 9 nucleotides align to TRBD2. Germline loops: CDR1 MNHEY, CDR2 SMNVEV (reference sequence). The CDR3 extends over 20 amino acids. Unmatched junction bases numbered 19, after V lost 6 bases and J lost 1 base. CDR3 loop: CASRPIISGSLRRSYNEQFF. Here the CDR3 DNA reads TGTGCCAGCAGACCGATCATTAGCGGGAGCCTCAGAAGATCCTACAATGAGCAGTTCTTC.

The chain couples TRBV5-1 to TRBJ2-7; D possibly corresponds to TRBD1 (5 bases). Trimming removed 0 bases from V and 1 base from J, with 11 bases in between. The CDR3 is 15 amino acids. The germline V gene encodes CDR1 SGHRS and CDR2 YFSETQ. The CDR3: CASSLGPRESYEQYF. The CDR3 bases are TGCGCCAGCAGCTTGGGGCCCAGGGAATCCTACGAGCAGTACTTC.

The V and J genes are TRBV11-2 and TRBJ2-1; possible D gene TRBD2, 6 bases. The CDR3 has 13 amino acids. V lost 2 bases and J lost 10, with 12 bases in between. CDR1 and CDR2 from the germline V gene are SGHAT and FQNNGV. DNA for the CDR3: TGTGCCAGCAGCTTACTTAGCCTAGCGGAGCAGTTCTTC. It specifies CASSLLSLAEQFF.

The chain joins TRBV7-9 to TRBJ2-2, with 9 nucleotides matching TRBD2. The V gene end was trimmed by 6 bases and the J gene end by 1 base; junction bases not matched to a gene: 6. Germline V gene lookup returns CDR1 SEHNR and CDR2 FQNEAQ (reference sequence). CDR3 length equals 16 residues. CDR3 bases: TGTGCCAGCAGTTTTAGACTAGCGGAGAACACCGGGGAGCTGTTTTTT. This gives the protein CASSFRLAENTGELFF.

V usage is TRBV11-2 and J usage is TRBJ1-1; 8 bases are a match to TRBD1. Germline loops: CDR1 SGHAT, CDR2 FQNNGV. V dropped 6 bases and J dropped 4; count of bases not matched to a gene: 10. CDR3 length: 15 amino acids. DNA for the CDR3: TGTGCCAGCAGTCAAATCAGGGGGCTCGGCACTGAAGCTTTCTTT. Its protein is CASSQIRGLGTEAFF. Based on the CDR3 plus reference TRBV11-2 and TRBJ1-1, the full variable domain is EAGVAQSPRYKIIEKRQSVAFWCNPISGHATLYWYQQILGQGPKLLIQFQNNGVVDDSQLPKDRFSAERLKGVDSTLKIQPAKLEDSAVYLCASSQIRGLGTEAFFGQGTRLTVV.

The rearrangement links TRBV5-1 to TRBJ2-3; TRBD2 aligns across 8 bases. In germline, CDR1 is SGHRS, CDR2 YFSETQ. The CDR3 runs to 17 residues. V lost 3 bases to trimming and J lost 4 bases; unmatched junction nucleotides: 13. CDR3: CASSWAPSGSLSDTQYF. The CDR3, as DNA: TGCGCCAGCAGCTGGGCCCCCAGCGGGAGCTTGTCAGATACGCAGTATTTT.

The V and J genes are TRBV7-2 and TRBJ1-6, with 7 bases lining up with TRBD1. The length of the CDR3 is 16 residues. V shed 5 bases and J 6 bases; nucleotides not matched to a gene: 10. CDR1 is SGHTA and CDR2 is FQGNSA in the germline V gene. As DNA, the CDR3 is TGTGCCAGCAGCCAGAATAGACAGGGCTCTAATTCACCCCTCCACTTT. Its protein is CASSQNRQGSNSPLHF.

This clone was recorded only once. This chain connects TRBV7-9 to TRBJ2-7, with no clear D. With 5 bases removed from V and 3 bases from J, the gap between germline ends came to 5 bases. Germline V CDR1 and CDR2: SEHNR, FQNEAQ (reference sequence). There are 11 residues in the CDR3. CDR3 loop: CASSPIYEQYF. The CDR3 nucleotides read TGTGCCAGCAGCCCCATCTACGAGCAGTACTTC. Combining the CDR3 with reference TRBV7-9 and TRBJ2-7 gives the whole variable domain DTGVSQNPRHKITKRGQNVTFRCDPISEHNRLYWYRQTLGQGPEFLTYFQNEAQLEKSRLLSDRFSAERPKGSFSTLEIQRTEQGDSAMYLCASSPIYEQYFGPGTRLTVT.

The gene calls are TRBV6-5 and TRBJ1-3; perhaps TRBD1 as D (6 bases). CDR1 is MNHEY and CDR2 is SVGAGI in the germline V gene. With 6 bases removed from V and 1 base from J, the gap between germline ends came to 7 bases. The CDR3 loop spans 13 amino acids. The CDR3 DNA sequence: TGTGCCAGCAGAACAGGGTCTGGAAACACCATATATTTT. Translation: CASRTGSGNTIYF.

The chain employs TRBV7-2 and TRBJ2-2; D is undetermined. Deletions cut 3 bases from V and 2 bases from J, with 16 bases between. Germline CDR1 and CDR2: SGHTA and FQGNSA. This CDR3 contains 17 residues. CDR3 bases: TGTGCCAGCAGCTTCCCCCGTGAGCTAGAAAACACCGGGGAGCTGTTTTTT. This codes for CASSFPRELENTGELFF.

This chain uses TRBV19 with TRBJ1-5, with TRBD1 as a possible D gene (5 bases). Germline V gene lookup returns CDR1 LNHDA and CDR2 SQIVND (reference sequence). Between the trimmed V and J ends, which lost 6 bases and 5 bases, there was a span of 11 bases. The CDR3 spans 13 residues. The chain's CDR3 is CASSVRGDQPQHF. The CDR3 DNA sequence: TGTGCCAGTAGCGTTCGGGGGGATCAGCCCCAGCATTTT.

The rearrangement links TRBV6-6 to TRBJ1-5, with D perhaps matching TRBD1 (6 bases). This CDR3 contains 15 residues. Looked up from germline, CDR1 is MNHNY and CDR2 is SVGAGI (reference sequence). The ends were cut back, 6 bases at V and 1 base at J, with 13 bases in the middle. The CDR3 nucleotides read TGTGCCAGCAGCACTACAGGGTTAAGCAATCAGCCCCAGCATTTT. Translated, it gives CASSTTGLSNQPQHF.

The chain is built from TRBV2 and TRBJ1-5; 8 nucleotides line up with TRBD1. The germline CDR1 and CDR2 sequences are SNHLY and FYNNEI. V lost 8 bases, J lost 4 bases, and 1 base stayed unmatched. The CDR3 sequence is 12 residues long. The CDR3 bases are TGTGCCAGCCACAGGGGGAATCAGCCCCAGCATTTT. Encoded protein: CASHRGNQPQHF.